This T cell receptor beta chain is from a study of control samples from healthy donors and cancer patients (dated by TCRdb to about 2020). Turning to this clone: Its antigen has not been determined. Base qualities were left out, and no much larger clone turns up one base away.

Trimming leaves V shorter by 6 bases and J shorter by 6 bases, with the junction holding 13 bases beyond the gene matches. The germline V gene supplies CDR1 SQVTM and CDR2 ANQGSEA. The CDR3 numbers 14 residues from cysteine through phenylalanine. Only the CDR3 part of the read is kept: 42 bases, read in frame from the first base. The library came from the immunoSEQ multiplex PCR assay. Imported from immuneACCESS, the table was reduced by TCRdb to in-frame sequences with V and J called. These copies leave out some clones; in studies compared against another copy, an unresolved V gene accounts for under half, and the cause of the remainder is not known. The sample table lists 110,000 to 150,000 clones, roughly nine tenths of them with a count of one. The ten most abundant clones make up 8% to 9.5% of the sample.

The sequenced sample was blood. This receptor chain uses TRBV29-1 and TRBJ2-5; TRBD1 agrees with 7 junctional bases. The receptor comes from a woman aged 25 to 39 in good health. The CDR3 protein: CSVAVRGNTQTQYF. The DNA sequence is TGCAGCGTAGCAGTCAGGGGGAATACGCAGACCCAGTACTTC.